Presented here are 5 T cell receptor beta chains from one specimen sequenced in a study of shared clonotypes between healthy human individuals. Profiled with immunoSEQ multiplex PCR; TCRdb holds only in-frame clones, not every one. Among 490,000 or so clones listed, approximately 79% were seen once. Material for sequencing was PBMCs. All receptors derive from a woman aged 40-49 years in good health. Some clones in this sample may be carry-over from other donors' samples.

The CDR3 loop is CASSLSRDGNYGYTF. CDR3 bases: TGTGCCAGTAGCCTTTCCAGGGACGGGAATTATGGCTACACCTTC. J is TRBJ1-2 and V is TRBV19, with D possibly being TRBD1 (5 bases). The CDR3 is 15 residues long. CDR1 and CDR2 (germline): LNHDA, SQIVND (reference sequence). Trimming took off 6 bases at V and 5 bases at J, with 19 bases between the two ends.

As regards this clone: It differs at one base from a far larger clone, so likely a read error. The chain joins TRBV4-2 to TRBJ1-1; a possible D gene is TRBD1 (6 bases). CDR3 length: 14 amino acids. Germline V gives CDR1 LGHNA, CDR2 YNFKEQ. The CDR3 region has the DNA TGTGCCAGCAACCAAGGCCTGGACAGCCAGGGGGCTTTCTTT. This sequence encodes CASNQGLDSQGAFF.

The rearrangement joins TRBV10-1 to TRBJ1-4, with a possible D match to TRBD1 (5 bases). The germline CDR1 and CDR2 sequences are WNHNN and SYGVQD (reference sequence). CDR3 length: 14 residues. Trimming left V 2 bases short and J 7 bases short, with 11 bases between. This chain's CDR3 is CASSEQGAVEKLFF. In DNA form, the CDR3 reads TGCGCCAGCAGTGAGCAGGGCGCGGTTGAAAAACTGTTTTTT.

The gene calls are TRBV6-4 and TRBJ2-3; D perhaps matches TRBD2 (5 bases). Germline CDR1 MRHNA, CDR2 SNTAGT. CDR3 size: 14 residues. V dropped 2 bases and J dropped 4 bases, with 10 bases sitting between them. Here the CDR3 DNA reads TGTGCCAGCAGTGACGGTGGGAGCCCAGATACGCAGTATTTT. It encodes CASSDGGSPDTQYF.

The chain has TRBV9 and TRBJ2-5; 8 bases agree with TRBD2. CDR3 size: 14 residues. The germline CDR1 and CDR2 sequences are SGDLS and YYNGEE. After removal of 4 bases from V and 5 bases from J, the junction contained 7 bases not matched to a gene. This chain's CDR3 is CASSQREGRETQYF. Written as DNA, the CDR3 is TGTGCCAGCAGCCAACGGGAGGGCCGGGAGACCCAGTACTTC. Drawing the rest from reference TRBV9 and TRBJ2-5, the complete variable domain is DSGVTQTPKHLITATGQRVTLRCSPRSGDLSVYWYQQSLDQGLQFLIQYYNGEERAKGNILERFSAQQFPDLHSELNLSSLELGDSALYFCASSQREGRETQYFGPGTRLLVL.